Below, 19 T cell receptor beta chains from the same sample are listed, as sequenced in a study of T cell responses to AZD1222 COVID-19 vaccine (dated by TCRdb to the early 2020s). The sample's time point, from its label and the paper: about 28 days (+/-7) after the second vaccine dose. Library method: the immunoSEQ multiplex PCR assay. In its TCRdb copy, this immuneACCESS table keeps in-frame sequences only and misses some clones. Where compared with another copy, unresolved V genes explain less than half of these, and the others have no known cause. This sample gives more than 55,000 clones in total; over 60% of them show up just once. The ten biggest clones cover roughly 3.6% of the sample. The input for sequencing was peripheral blood, taken 28 days after the second AZD1222 dose. These receptors were taken from an adult who received the AZD1222 COVID-19 vaccine.

The chain recombines TRBV3-1 (or the pseudogene TRBV3-2) with TRBJ2-3; a possible D gene is TRBD2 (5 bases). This CDR3 comprises 12 residues. From germline, CDR1 is LGHDT and CDR2 YNNKEL (reference sequence). Deletions cut 4 bases from V and 9 bases from J, with 11 bases between. The CDR3 loop reads CASSPLAGTQYF. The DNA of the CDR3 is TGTGCCAGCAGCCCTCTAGCCGGAACGCAGTATTTT.

The chain combines TRBV24-1 with TRBJ2-2; D not certain. Trimming took off 4 bases at V and 9 bases at J, with 11 bases between the two ends. The CDR3 is 13 residues long. Germline V gene sequence: CDR1 KGHDR, CDR2 SFDVKD. CDR3 sequence reads: CATSEPLDRELFF. The CDR3 nucleotides are TGTGCCACCAGTGAGCCCCTCGACAGGGAGCTGTTTTTT.

The chain carries TRBV6-5 and TRBJ2-3; 11 nucleotides match TRBD1. CDR1 and CDR2 from the germline V gene are MNHEY and SVGAGI. The CDR3 length is 14 residues. V gave up 8 bases and J gave up 10 bases; unmatched junction bases: 11. The CDR3 DNA follows: TGTGCCAGCGATCCTGGGACAGGGGGATTTGCGCAGTATTTT. The encoded protein is CASDPGTGGFAQYF.

The V and J genes are TRBV19 and TRBJ1-3; D uncertain. This CDR3 contains 16 residues. Trimming shortened V by 5 bases and J by 3 bases, and 17 bases separated the two germline ends. Germline assignment: CDR1 LNHDA and CDR2 SQIVND (reference sequence). The CDR3 nucleotides are TGTGCCAGTAGTCCAGAGACCACACCGGGTGGAAACACCATATATTTT. It yields the protein CASSPETTPGGNTIYF.

The chain is built from TRBV29-1 and TRBJ2-1, with 7 bases fitting TRBD1. The CDR3 sequence is 15 residues long. V was clipped by 1 base and J by 2 bases; unmatched bases: 5. Per the germline V gene, CDR1 is SQVTM and CDR2 is ANQGSEA. CDR3 DNA sequence: TGCAGCGTTGAAGGGAGGCAGGGGGCCTACAATGAGCAGTTCTTC. As protein: CSVEGRQGAYNEQFF.

The rearrangement joins TRBV28 to TRBJ1-3; TRBD1 matches at 9 bases. The ends lost 4 bases at V and 4 bases at J; junction bases unmatched: 5. CDR1 and CDR2 (germline): MDHEN, SYDVKM. There are 15 residues in the CDR3. The CDR3 DNA follows: TGTGCCAGCAGTTACGGACAGGGGTGGGGAAACACCATATATTTT. Translating gives CASSYGQGWGNTIYF.

The chain joins TRBV6-5 to TRBJ1-5; D is possibly TRBD1 (6 bases). This CDR3 spans 15 amino acids. Trimming shortened V by 6 bases and J by 4 bases, and 16 bases separated the two germline ends. The V gene's germline CDR1 is MNHEY and CDR2 SVGAGI. The CDR3 coding sequence is TGTGCCAGCAGAGACCAGGGGACCGGGAATCAGCCCCAGCATTTT. Its protein product is CASRDQGTGNQPQHF.

V is TRBV6-5 and J is TRBJ2-2; D is ambiguous. The CDR3 spans 14 residues. Trimming shortened V by 2 bases and J by 0 bases, and 4 bases separated the two germline ends. From germline, CDR1 is MNHEY and CDR2 SVGAGI. The CDR3 here is CASSYDTNTGELFF. In DNA form, the CDR3 reads TGTGCCAGCAGTTACGATACGAACACCGGGGAGCTGTTTTTT.

The chain has TRBV3-1 (or the pseudogene TRBV3-2) and TRBJ2-5, with TRBD2 matching 10 bases. After removal of 3 bases from V and 4 bases from J, the junction contained 8 bases not matched to a gene. CDR3 length: 16 residues. Germline V gives CDR1 LGHDT, CDR2 YNNKEL (reference sequence). CDR3 DNA sequence: TGTGCCAGCAGCCATAATCCTAGCGGGGGCAGAGAGACCCAGTACTTC. The encoded protein is CASSHNPSGGRETQYF.

The chain couples TRBV11-2 to TRBJ2-7; D is ambiguous. Germline V gives CDR1 SGHAT, CDR2 FQNNGV. This CDR3 is built from 15 residues. The V and J ends lost 0 bases and 2 bases respectively, with 11 bases between them. As DNA, the CDR3 is TGTGCCAGCAGCTTAGAGTCCGGTTTCACCTACGAGCAGTACTTC. It yields the protein CASSLESGFTYEQYF.

A single count supports this clone. The chain is built from TRBV28 and TRBJ1-4; D not resolved. CDR1 and CDR2 from the germline V gene are MDHEN and SYDVKM. The germline V and J ends were trimmed by 4 bases and 8 bases, with 2 bases remaining between them. This CDR3 is 10 amino acids long. The CDR3 loop is CASSSEKLFF. The CDR3 DNA sequence: TGTGCCAGCAGTTCGGAAAAACTGTTTTTT. Drawing the rest from reference TRBV28 and TRBJ1-4, the complete variable domain is DVKVTQSSRYLVKRTGEKVFLECVQDMDHENMFWYRQDPGLGLRLIYFSYDVKMKEKGDIPEGYSVSREKKERFSLILESASTNQTSMYLCASSSEKLFFGSGTQLSVL.

The chain recombines TRBV24-1 with TRBJ1-4; D gene ambiguous. The CDR3 has 14 amino acids. The V gene's germline CDR1 is KGHDR and CDR2 SFDVKD. The V and J ends lost 4 bases and 11 bases respectively, with 16 bases between them. The CDR3 DNA reads as TGTGCCACCAGTGACGCAACGGATATCGGTAAACTGTTTTTT. This codes for CATSDATDIGKLFF.

The chain combines TRBV5-4 with TRBJ2-3; D is perhaps TRBD2 (5 bases). The V and J ends lost 4 bases and 4 bases respectively, with 16 bases between them. Germline V CDR1 and CDR2: SGHNT, YYREEE (reference sequence). This CDR3 has 15 amino acids. The CDR3 coding sequence is TGTGCCAGCAGCCCTCCTGCGGCTAGCCCAGATACGCAGTATTTT. Its protein product is CASSPPAASPDTQYF. Together with reference TRBV5-4 and TRBJ2-3, the CDR3 gives the full variable domain: ETGVTQSPTHLIKTRGQQVTLRCSSQSGHNTVSWYQQALGQGPQFIFQYYREEENGRGNFPPRFSGLQFPNYSSELNVNALELDDSALYLCASSPPAASPDTQYFGPGTRLTVL.

The chain recombines TRBV7-8 with TRBJ1-2, with 10 nucleotides matching TRBD1. The CDR3 runs 14 residues. With 1 base clipped from V and 5 bases from J, the junction kept 1 base outside the gene matches. Looked up from germline, CDR1 is SGHVS and CDR2 is FQNEAQ. CDR3 region: CASSLGDRGYGYTF. The CDR3 DNA reads as TGTGCCAGCAGCTTAGGGGACAGGGGTTATGGCTACACCTTC.

The V call is TRBV11-2, the J call TRBJ2-7; 7 positions match TRBD1. The CDR3 has 14 residues. Germline V gene data show CDR1 as SGHAT and CDR2 as FQNNGV. V lost 5 bases, J lost 3 bases, and 7 bases stayed unmatched. This chain's CDR3 is CASSPATGFYEQYF. As DNA, the CDR3 is TGTGCCAGCAGCCCAGCGACAGGGTTCTACGAGCAGTACTTC.

The chain combines TRBV3-1 (or the pseudogene TRBV3-2) with TRBJ2-3; 11 nucleotides align to TRBD2. Germline-derived CDR1 and CDR2 are LGHDT and YNNKEL (reference sequence). J was trimmed by 3 bases and V by 0 bases; bases with no gene match: 8. There are 18 residues in the CDR3. CDR3 region: CASSQEGLAGGGTDTQYF. In DNA form, the CDR3 reads TGTGCCAGCAGCCAAGAAGGGCTAGCGGGGGGCGGTACAGATACGCAGTATTTT.

In its sample, this clone was seen once. V and J are TRBV12-3 or TRBV12-4 and TRBJ2-2; 12 nucleotides line up with TRBD1. Trimming at V came to 5 bases and at J to 12 bases, leaving 4 bases not matched to a gene. The CDR3 totals 13 residues. The CDR3 region has the DNA TGTGCCAGCAGTCCCGGGACAGGGGGCCAGCTGTTTTTT. This gives the protein CASSPGTGGQLFF.

The V gene is TRBV7-8, the J gene TRBJ1-1; D gene unclear. The CDR3 contains 13 residues. Germline V lookup: CDR1 SGHVS, CDR2 FQNEAQ. V was clipped by 3 bases and J by 3 bases, with 8 bases between them. The DNA of the CDR3 is TGTGCCAGCAGCTTCGCCAAGGACACTGAAGCTTTCTTT. This sequence encodes CASSFAKDTEAFF.

The rearrangement joins TRBV6-5 to TRBJ1-1; 7 bases agree with TRBD1. This CDR3 spans 15 amino acids. CDR1 is MNHEY and CDR2 is SVGAGI in the germline V gene. V shed 0 bases and J 3 bases; nucleotides not matched to a gene: 4. CDR3 sequence reads: CASSYSGGKDTEAFF. The CDR3 nucleotides read TGTGCCAGCAGTTACTCAGGGGGCAAGGACACTGAAGCTTTCTTT.